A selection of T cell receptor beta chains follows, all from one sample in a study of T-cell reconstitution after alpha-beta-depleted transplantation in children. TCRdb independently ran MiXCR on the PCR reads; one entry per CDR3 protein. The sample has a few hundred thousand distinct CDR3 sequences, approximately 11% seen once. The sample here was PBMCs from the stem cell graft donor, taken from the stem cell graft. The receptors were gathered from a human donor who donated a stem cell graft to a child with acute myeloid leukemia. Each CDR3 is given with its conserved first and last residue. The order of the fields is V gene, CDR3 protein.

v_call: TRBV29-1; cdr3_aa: CSVETGDSYNEQFF
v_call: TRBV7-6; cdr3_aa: CASSPPPPGLANSTDTQYF
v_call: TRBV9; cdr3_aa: CASGTGYEQYF
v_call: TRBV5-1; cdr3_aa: CASSPFFRGRFTDTQYF
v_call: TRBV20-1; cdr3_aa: CSASRASGGSGELFF
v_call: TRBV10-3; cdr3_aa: CATSESGLGAQYF
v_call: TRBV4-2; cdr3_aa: CASSQDLGTSGYEQYF
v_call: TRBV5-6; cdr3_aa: CASSLVSLRLSTDTQYF
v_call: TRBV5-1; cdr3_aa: CASSRQGPGYYGYTF
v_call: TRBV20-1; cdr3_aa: CSAPPQYGRRERDEQFF
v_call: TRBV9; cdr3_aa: CASSPTAGGFYEQYF
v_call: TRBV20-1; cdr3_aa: CSAKWNEGEKLFF
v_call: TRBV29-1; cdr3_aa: CSVAHQDSSPYEQYF
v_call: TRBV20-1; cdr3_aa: CSAAGADEKLFF
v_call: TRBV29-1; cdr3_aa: CSASDRANQPQHF
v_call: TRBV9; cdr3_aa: CASSARGLLGELFF
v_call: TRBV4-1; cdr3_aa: CASSQRGTSADNEQFF
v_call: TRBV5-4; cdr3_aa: CASSPPGQIYEQYF
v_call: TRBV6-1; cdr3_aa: CASNDGGGLTDTQYF
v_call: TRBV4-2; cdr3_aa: CASSQALQDYGYTF
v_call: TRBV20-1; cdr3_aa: CSAKTSGTYEQYF
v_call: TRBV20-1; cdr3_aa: CSASPLAGDPSTDTQYF
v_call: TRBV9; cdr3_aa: CASSVELTPRDGYTF
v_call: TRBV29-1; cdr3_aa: CSVEDPAGDGYTF
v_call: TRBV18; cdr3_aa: CASSGTGGTTYNEQFF
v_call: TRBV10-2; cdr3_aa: CASSVGQGASESSYNEQFF
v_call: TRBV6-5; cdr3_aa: CASSYSTSGRADQETQYF
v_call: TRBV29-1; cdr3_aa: CSVEAEVNYGYTF
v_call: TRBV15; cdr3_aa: CATSTGLAGVSEQFF
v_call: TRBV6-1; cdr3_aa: CASSGLAGGLETQYF
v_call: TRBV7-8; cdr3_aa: CASSLVGAGGHNEQFF
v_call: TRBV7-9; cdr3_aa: CASSLGSNEQYF
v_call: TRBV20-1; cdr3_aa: CSARGQIQNIQYF
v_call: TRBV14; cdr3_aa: CASSQELGFTDTQYF
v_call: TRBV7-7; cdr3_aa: CASSIQRTDTQYF
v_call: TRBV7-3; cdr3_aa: CASSNPTSGIPYNEQFF
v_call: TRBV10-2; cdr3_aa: CASKRDRVNEAFF
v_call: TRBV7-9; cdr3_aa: CASSLESTGYTGELFF
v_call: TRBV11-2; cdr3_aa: CASSLGWGSGETQYF
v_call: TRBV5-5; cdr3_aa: CASSLPLTGGHEQYF
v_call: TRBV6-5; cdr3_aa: CASSFSGGRTEAFF
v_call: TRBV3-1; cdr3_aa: CASSQSGHEETQYF
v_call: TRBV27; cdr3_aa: CASSFGGEEQFF
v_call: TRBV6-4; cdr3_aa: CASCSMSDPVYSNQPQHF
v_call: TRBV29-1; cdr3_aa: CSVGGGSYNEQFF
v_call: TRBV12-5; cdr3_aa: CASGSSNNDNEQFF
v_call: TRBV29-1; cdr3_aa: CSVPGDDSGNTIYF
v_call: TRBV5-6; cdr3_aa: CASSSFGLAGDSGANVLTF
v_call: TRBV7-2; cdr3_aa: CASSLDLLAGEQFF
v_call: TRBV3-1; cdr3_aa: CASSPQARDNEQFF
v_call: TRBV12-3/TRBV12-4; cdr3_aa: CASSYSASNYGYTF
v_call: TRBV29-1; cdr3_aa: CSVAGVDPLQETQYF
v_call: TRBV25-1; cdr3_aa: CASSDNGGELFF
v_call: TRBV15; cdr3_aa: CATSRDYMGGYTF
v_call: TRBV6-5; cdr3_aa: CASSDYRGEQYF